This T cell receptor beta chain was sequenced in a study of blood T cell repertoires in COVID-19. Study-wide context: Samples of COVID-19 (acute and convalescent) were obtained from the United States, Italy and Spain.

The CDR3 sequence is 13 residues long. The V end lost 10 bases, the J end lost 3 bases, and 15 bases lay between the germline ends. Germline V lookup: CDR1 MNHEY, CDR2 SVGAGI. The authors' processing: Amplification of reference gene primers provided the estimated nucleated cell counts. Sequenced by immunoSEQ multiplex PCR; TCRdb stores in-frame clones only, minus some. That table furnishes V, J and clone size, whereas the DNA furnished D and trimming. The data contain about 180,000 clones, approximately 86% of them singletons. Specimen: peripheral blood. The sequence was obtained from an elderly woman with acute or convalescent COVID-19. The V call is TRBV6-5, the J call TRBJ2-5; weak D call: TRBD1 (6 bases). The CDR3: CATVRGSEETQYF. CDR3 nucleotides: TGTGCCACCGTCAGGGGATCCGAAGAGACCCAGTACTTC.